This TCR beta chain was sequenced for a study of blood T cell repertoires in COVID-19. Overall study context: Samples taken during acute and convalescent COVID-19 were collected in the United States, Italy and Spain. T cells, B-cell-depleted T cells, or PBMCs supplied cDNA or gDNA.

For this clone: This CDR3 is also generated by other DNA sequences in the sample.

Germline CDR1 and CDR2: SGHNT and YENEEA. The CDR3 consists of 13 residues. Germline trimming cut 6 bases from V and 4 bases from J; bases unmatched to any gene: 3. Original data processing: Cell counts per sample came from amplifying reference gene primers. Here immunoSEQ multiplex PCR was the method, and the copy in TCRdb shows in-frame clones only, minus some. V and J calls and clone size are those listed in that table; D and trimming were worked out from the DNA. In the table there are 70,000 or so clones, almost 80% of which are singletons. J is TRBJ1-1 and V is TRBV11-3; TRBD1 matches at 9 bases. The sequenced material came from peripheral blood. The source is a man between 60 and 70 years old with acute or convalescent COVID-19. The CDR3: CASSLTGGTEAFF. CDR3 DNA sequence: TGTGCCAGCAGTCTGACAGGGGGCACTGAAGCTTTCTTT.